This TCR beta chain derives from a study of T-cell memory formation after mild COVID-19. At the level of the study: Largely, TCR clusters stayed within a single donor.

Study outcomes and limitations: Memory sampled before infection contained some responding clones, suggesting cross-reactive memory joined. Those CD4+ clones that contracted were mainly in CM and EM (CD8+ ones in EMRA).

Germline CDR1 is SGHRS and CDR2 is YFSETQ. The CDR3 has 15 residues. On this clonotype itself: Its antigen is still unknown. A junction boundary mismatches the germline segment, possibly from a read error.

MiXCR, run by TCRdb on the 5' RACE reads, gives a single entry per CDR3 protein. Here the sample spans about 470,000 distinct CDR3 sequences, about 23% being singletons. This sequence was found in an adult woman who had mild COVID-19 (a few samples of this study predate the infection). Cell type and time point are not known. The sequencing sample was made of PBMCs or a T cell subset sorted from them (not recorded which). V gene TRBV5-1 combines with J gene TRBJ2-2; D unclear. The CDR3 spells CASSLAGSYTGELFF. The CDR3 DNA sequence: TGTGCCAGCAGCTTGGCCGGGTCATACACCGGGGAGCTGTTTTTT.